A single T cell receptor (beta chain) is shown here with its context. This sample was taken from a study of T cell responses to AZD1222 COVID-19 vaccine. The length of the CDR3 is 16 residues. V shed 3 bases, J shed 0 bases, and the junction held 3 bases outside the gene matches. Germline V gives CDR1 SGHTA, CDR2 FQGNSA. Assay: immunoSEQ multiplex PCR; the TCRdb copy retains only in-frame clones and omits some. Of fewer than 200,000 clones listed, 88% were seen once; the top ten hold 25% to 30%. The chain uses TRBV7-2 and TRBJ1-4; 8 bases match TRBD1. The sample in question was peripheral blood, obtained 28 days after the second AZD1222 dose. The clonotype was recovered from an adult who received the AZD1222 COVID-19 vaccine. CDR3 bases: TGTGCCAGCAGCTTTGGGACAGGTGCAACTAATGAAAAACTGTTTTTT. Its translation is CASSFGTGATNEKLFF.